This entry lists 25 T cell receptor beta chains sequenced from one sample in a study of identical twins. TCRdb itself ran the 5' RACE reads through MiXCR, one entry per CDR3 protein. Here the sample spans hundreds of thousands of distinct CDR3 sequences, 7.5% to 9.5% being singletons. These data also featured in a second study, about yellow fever vaccine responses in identical twins.

Sequencing was done on a sample of CD8+ T cells sorted from blood. These receptors were collected from a woman between 18 and 30 years old in good health.

This clonotype has only a few counts. The V gene is TRBV4-1, the J gene TRBJ2-7, with D hard to call. CDR1 MGHRA and CDR2 YSYEKL come from the germline V gene. Deletions cut 0 bases from V and 6 bases from J, with 3 bases between. CDR3 length equals 11 residues. The DNA of the CDR3 is TGCGCCAGCAGCCAAGAATTCGAGCAGTACTTC. As protein: CASSQEFEQYF.

The gene calls are TRBV4-3 and TRBJ1-1; D not resolved. The CDR3 sequence is 19 residues long. The ends were cut back, 0 bases at V and 6 bases at J, with 26 bases in the middle. Germline V gene sequence: CDR1 LGHNA, CDR2 YSLEER. CDR3 residues: CASSQDRIGLHKIGAEAFF. The CDR3 nucleotides read TGCGCCAGCAGCCAAGATCGGATAGGGTTACACAAGATCGGAGCTGAAGCTTTCTTT.

The chain employs TRBV28 and TRBJ2-5, with TRBD2 identical over 14 bases. In germline, CDR1 is MDHEN, CDR2 SYDVKM. The CDR3 covers 17 residues. Losses at the gene ends were 5 bases for V and 2 bases for J; bases not matched to a gene: 7. The CDR3 sequence is CASSPGTSGSQQETQYF. CDR3 sequence (DNA): TGTGCCAGCAGTCCTGGGACTAGCGGGAGCCAACAAGAGACCCAGTACTTC.

This clonotype was recorded a few times. The V and J genes are TRBV3-1 and TRBJ2-7; 7 bases line up with TRBD2. The CDR3 has 16 residues. Germline loops: CDR1 LGHDT, CDR2 YNNKEL (reference sequence). The V segment lost 3 bases and the J segment 0 bases; nucleotides outside the gene matches: 8. CDR3 amino acids: CASSHPGGISSYEQYF. CDR3 in DNA: TGTGCCAGCAGCCACCCCGGGGGGATCAGCTCCTACGAGCAGTACTTC.

This clonotype was observed a few times. CDR3 protein: CASSLVQGDYEQYF. The DNA of the CDR3 is TGTGCCAGCAGCTTAGTACAGGGAGACTACGAGCAGTACTTC. This chain uses TRBV7-6 with TRBJ2-7, with D tentatively TRBD1 (6 bases). Germline V lookup: CDR1 SGHVS, CDR2 FNYEAQ. V dropped 1 base and J dropped 3 bases, with 10 bases sitting between them. This CDR3 spans 14 amino acids.

Ten or more counts support this clonotype. The V gene is TRBV29-1, the J gene TRBJ2-7; 8 positions match TRBD2. The CDR3 has 18 residues. From germline, CDR1 is SQVTM and CDR2 ANQGSEA. The ends lost 1 base at V and 4 bases at J; junction bases unmatched: 18. The CDR3 sequence: CSVEGSSYAGGDLYEQYF. CDR3 DNA sequence: TGCAGCGTTGAAGGCTCCTCTTACGCCGGGGGGGACCTTTACGAGCAGTACTTC.

This clonotype was detected ten times or more. CDR3 protein: CSVEDLYDGGELFF. DNA of the CDR3: TGCAGCGTTGAAGATCTTTACGACGGCGGGGAGCTGTTTTTT. The genes are TRBV29-1 and TRBJ2-2; no clear D gene. Trimming took 0 bases from V and 7 from J, leaving 12 bases between them. The CDR3 covers 14 residues. CDR1 is SQVTM, CDR2 ANQGSEA, per germline.

This clonotype was seen more than once but under ten times. The genes are TRBV20-1 and TRBJ2-1; a possible D gene is TRBD1 (6 bases). V lost 6 bases, J lost 5 bases, and 20 bases lay in between. CDR3 size: 15 residues. Germline values: CDR1 DFQATT, CDR2 SNEGSKA (reference sequence). The CDR3 DNA is TGCAGTGCCCCCCTGAGGGGGTTAGGTGACAATGAGCAGTTCTTC. Encoded protein: CSAPLRGLGDNEQFF.

The V gene is TRBV21-1, the J gene TRBJ2-3; TRBD1 is the table's D call and was not checked against the DNA. TRBV21-1 is a pseudogene. The CDR3 loop spans 18 amino acids. CDR3 region: CASSSKGGRPRCTDTQYF. The CDR3 bases are TGTGCCAGCAGCTCAAAGGGGGGGAGACCGCGATGCACAGATACGCAGTATTTT.

This clonotype has a handful of counts. The V and J genes are TRBV12-3 or TRBV12-4 and TRBJ2-5; 10 nucleotides line up with TRBD1. CDR3 length equals 18 residues. J lost 0 bases, V lost 4 bases, and 11 bases had no gene match. CDR3 amino acids: CASSSSHRDRGYQETQYF. The CDR3 DNA reads as TGTGCCAGCAGTTCCTCCCACCGGGACAGGGGATACCAAGAGACCCAGTACTTC.

The chain combines TRBV6-2 or TRBV6-3 with TRBJ2-3; 8 bases match TRBD2. V gave up 5 bases and J gave up 5 bases; unmatched junction bases: 6. CDR1 and CDR2 from the germline V gene are MNHEY and SVGEGT. The CDR3 is 14 residues long. In DNA form, the CDR3 reads TGTGCCAGCAGTCGAGCGGGAGTATTAGATACGCAGTATTTT. Translated: CASSRAGVLDTQYF.

The chain couples TRBV2 to TRBJ2-7; TRBD2 aligns across 9 bases. CDR1 and CDR2 (germline): SNHLY, FYNNEI. The V segment lost 4 bases and the J segment 1 base; nucleotides outside the gene matches: 11. The CDR3 is 17 residues long. Here the CDR3 reads CASSARGGRASSYEQYF. The CDR3 DNA is TGTGCCAGCAGTGCCCGCGGCGGGAGGGCCTCGTCCTACGAGCAGTACTTC.

This chain joins TRBV24-1 and TRBJ2-5; D uncertain. Per the germline V gene, CDR1 is KGHDR and CDR2 is SFDVKD. This CDR3 contains 15 residues. Trimming removed 3 bases from V and 5 bases from J, with 15 bases in between. As DNA, the CDR3 is TGTGCCACCAGTGATCCCTGGAAAGGTGCGGAGACCCAGTACTTC. This translates into CATSDPWKGAETQYF.

This clonotype showed up many times. The rearrangement links TRBV27 to TRBJ2-7; D gene unclear. V was shortened by 4 bases and J by 3 bases, with 13 bases between the two germline ends. The CDR3 runs 14 residues. Germline-derived CDR1 and CDR2 are MNHEY and SMNVEV (reference sequence). This CDR3 is CASSYFHPGYEQYF. For the CDR3, the DNA is TGTGCCAGCAGTTATTTCCACCCTGGCTACGAGCAGTACTTC.

This clonotype was counted many times. The chain links TRBV7-2 to TRBJ2-7, with TRBD2 matching 14 bases. This CDR3 comprises 16 residues. V lost 5 bases, J lost 3 bases, and 6 bases stayed unmatched. Per the germline V gene, CDR1 is SGHTA and CDR2 is FQGNSA. The CDR3 loop reads CASSQTSGGDYYEQYF. CDR3 sequence (DNA): TGTGCCAGCAGCCAGACTAGCGGGGGGGATTACTACGAGCAGTACTTC.

This clonotype occurred a few times. The chain is built from TRBV30 and TRBJ2-7, with D possibly being TRBD1 or TRBD2 (5 bases each). The germline gives CDR1 GTSNPN, CDR2 SVGIG (reference sequence). The CDR3 extends over 14 amino acids. V gave up 4 bases and J gave up 0 bases, with 13 bases separating them. As DNA, the CDR3 is TGTGCCTGGACAATCGGGACGTTCTCCTACGAGCAGTACTTC. Protein: CAWTIGTFSYEQYF. Full variable domain (rest looked up from reference TRBV30 and TRBJ2-7): SQTIHQWPATLVQPVGSPLSLECTVEGTSNPNLYWYRQAAGRGLQLLFYSVGIGQISSEVPQNLSASRPQDRQFILSSKKLLLSDSGFYLCAWTIGTFSYEQYFGPGTRLTVT.

V usage is TRBV6-5 and J usage is TRBJ2-2; D not certain. CDR1 and CDR2 from the germline V gene are MNHEY and SVGAGI. This CDR3 spans 12 amino acids. Trimming removed 6 bases at V and 7 bases at J, with 9 bases between. CDR3: CASRPQYGELFF. CDR3 in DNA: TGTGCCAGCAGGCCCCAGTACGGGGAGCTGTTTTTT.

The chain carries TRBV7-8 and TRBJ2-2; 7 nucleotides line up with TRBD2. The CDR3 has 14 residues. V shed 0 bases and J 5 bases; nucleotides not matched to a gene: 0. Germline CDR1 is SGHVS and CDR2 is FQNEAQ. The CDR3 DNA is TGTGCCAGCAGCTTAGCGCGGGGGACCGGGGAGCTGTTTTTT. Amino acids: CASSLARGTGELFF.

The genes are TRBV28 and TRBJ1-5; the match to TRBD1 covers 8 bases. Germline-derived CDR1 and CDR2 are MDHEN and SYDVKM. The trim removed 9 bases at V and 3 bases at J, leaving 7 bases unmatched. This CDR3 spans 14 amino acids. CDR3: CASRTGWNNQPQHF. Written as DNA, the CDR3 is TGTGCCAGTCGGACAGGGTGGAACAATCAGCCCCAGCATTTT. Drawing the rest from reference TRBV28 and TRBJ1-5, the complete variable domain is DVKVTQSSRYLVKRTGEKVFLECVQDMDHENMFWYRQDPGLGLRLIYFSYDVKMKEKGDIPEGYSVSREKKERFSLILESASTNQTSMYLCASRTGWNNQPQHFGDGTRLSIL.

The chain combines TRBV6-1 with TRBJ2-7, with 7 bases identical to TRBD2. Per the germline V gene, CDR1 is MNHNS and CDR2 is SASEGT. This CDR3 region has 15 residues. V lost 5 bases, J lost 3 bases, and 10 bases stayed unmatched. Here the CDR3 reads CASSLSPPSGYEQYF. In nucleotides, the CDR3 is TGTGCCAGCAGTCTGTCCCCCCCTAGCGGCTACGAGCAGTACTTC.

The chain joins TRBV7-2 to TRBJ1-6, with a weak D call TRBD1 (5 bases). Looked up from germline, CDR1 is SGHTA and CDR2 is FQGNSA. The V end was cut by 1 base, the J end by 7 bases, with 8 bases between. This CDR3 is built from 14 residues. The CDR3 is CASSLGRANSPLHF. CDR3 DNA sequence: TGTGCCAGCAGCTTAGGCAGGGCGAATTCACCCCTCCACTTT.

This clonotype has only a few counts. The chain is built from TRBV7-6 and TRBJ2-3; D not certain. Trimming pared 5 bases from V and 6 bases from J, leaving 12 bases between. The CDR3 covers 13 residues. Germline CDR1 reads SGHVS; CDR2 reads FNYEAQ. The CDR3 protein is CASSVGIGDTQYF. The CDR3 DNA sequence: TGTGCCAGCAGCGTGGGGATCGGGGATACGCAGTATTTT.

This clonotype was seen many times. The DNA of the CDR3 is TGTGCCAGCAGCCTAGGACAGGACAGCTCCTACGAGCAGTACTTC. Translating gives CASSLGQDSSYEQYF. The J gene is TRBJ2-7, the V gene TRBV6-1; TRBD1 matches 7 bases. Trimming at V came to 6 bases and at J to 0 bases, leaving 8 bases not matched to a gene. The CDR3 runs 15 residues. The germline CDR1 and CDR2 sequences are MNHNS and SASEGT.

Many counts were recorded for this clonotype. The chain links TRBV7-8 to TRBJ1-1, with D possibly TRBD1 on 5 matching bases. CDR3 length: 15 residues. Germline-derived CDR1 and CDR2 are SGHVS and FQNEAQ. V gave up 5 bases and J gave up 3 bases, with 16 bases separating them. In nucleotides, the CDR3 is TGTGCCAGCAGCGCAGAAGGGGTTTGGGACACTGAAGCTTTCTTT. This codes for CASSAEGVWDTEAFF.

Many counts were recorded for this clonotype. The chain carries TRBV27 and TRBJ2-3; D gene ambiguous. The CDR3 contains 14 residues. V was pared by 0 bases and J by 5 bases, with 9 bases between. Germline CDR1 and CDR2: MNHEY and SMNVEV (reference sequence). CDR3 in DNA: TGTGCCAGCAGTTTATCGGGTGCGAGAGATACGCAGTATTTT. Translating it yields CASSLSGARDTQYF.